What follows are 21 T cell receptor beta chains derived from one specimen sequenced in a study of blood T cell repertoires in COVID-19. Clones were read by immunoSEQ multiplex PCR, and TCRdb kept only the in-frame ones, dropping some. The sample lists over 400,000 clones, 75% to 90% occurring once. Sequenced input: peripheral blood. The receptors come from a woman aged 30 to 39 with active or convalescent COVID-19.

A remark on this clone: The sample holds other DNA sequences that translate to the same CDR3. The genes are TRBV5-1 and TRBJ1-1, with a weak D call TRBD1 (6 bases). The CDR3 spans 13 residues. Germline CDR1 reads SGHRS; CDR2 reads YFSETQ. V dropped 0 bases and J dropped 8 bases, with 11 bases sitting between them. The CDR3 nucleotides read TGCGCCAGCAGCTTGGAGGGGGGGCCCGAAGCTTTCTTT. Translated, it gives CASSLEGGPEAFF. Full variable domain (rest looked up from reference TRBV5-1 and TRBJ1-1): KAGVTQTPRYLIKTRGQQVTLSCSPISGHRSVSWYQQTPGQGLQFLFEYFSETQRNKGNFPGRFSGRQFSNSRSEMNVSTLELGDSALYLCASSLEGGPEAFFGQGTRLTVV.

In nucleotides, the CDR3 is TGTGCCAGCAGCTTGGCGGCAGGGGAAGGGTATGGCTACACCTTC. It encodes CASSLAAGEGYGYTF. The V call is TRBV5-8, the J call TRBJ1-2, with D possibly TRBD1 on 6 matching bases. V lost 0 bases, J lost 5 bases, and 14 bases lay in between. Germline V lookup: CDR1 SGHTS, CDR2 YDEGEE. The CDR3 length is 15 residues.

DNA of the CDR3: TGTGCCAGCAGCTTAATCTCGGGAAGGTTAGCCAAAAACATTCAGTACTTC. Amino acid sequence: CASSLISGRLAKNIQYF. This chain connects TRBV13 to TRBJ2-4; maybe TRBD2 (5 bases). In germline, CDR1 is PRHDT, CDR2 FYEKMQ (reference sequence). The CDR3 runs 17 residues. V lost 2 bases, J lost 0 bases, and 14 bases lay in between.

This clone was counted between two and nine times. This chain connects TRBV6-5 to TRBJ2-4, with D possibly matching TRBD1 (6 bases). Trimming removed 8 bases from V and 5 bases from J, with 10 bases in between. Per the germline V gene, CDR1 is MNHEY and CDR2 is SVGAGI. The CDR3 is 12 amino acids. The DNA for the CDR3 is TGTGCCAGCCGGACAGAGGAAAACATTCAGTACTTC. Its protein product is CASRTEENIQYF.

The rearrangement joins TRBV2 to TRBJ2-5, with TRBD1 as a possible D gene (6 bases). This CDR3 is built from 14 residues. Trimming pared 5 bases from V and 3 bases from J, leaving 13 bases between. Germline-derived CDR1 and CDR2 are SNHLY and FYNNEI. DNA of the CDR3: TGTGCCAGCAGTCAACAGGGTTGGGAAGAGACCCAGTACTTC. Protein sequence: CASSQQGWEETQYF.

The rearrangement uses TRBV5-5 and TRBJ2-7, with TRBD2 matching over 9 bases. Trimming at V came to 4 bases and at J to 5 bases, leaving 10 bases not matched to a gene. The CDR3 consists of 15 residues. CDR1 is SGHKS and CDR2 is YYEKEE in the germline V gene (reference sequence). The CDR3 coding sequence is TGTGCCAGCAGCAGTTGGGCGGGAGGGCGAGACGAGCAGTACTTC. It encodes CASSSWAGGRDEQYF.

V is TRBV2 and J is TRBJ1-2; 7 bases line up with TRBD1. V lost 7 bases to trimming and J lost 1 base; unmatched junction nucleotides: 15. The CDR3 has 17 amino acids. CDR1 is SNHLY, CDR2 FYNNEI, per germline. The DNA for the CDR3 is TGTGCCAGCACCAACCCCCAGACAGGGTGGGGTAACTATGGCTACACCTTC. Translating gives CASTNPQTGWGNYGYTF.

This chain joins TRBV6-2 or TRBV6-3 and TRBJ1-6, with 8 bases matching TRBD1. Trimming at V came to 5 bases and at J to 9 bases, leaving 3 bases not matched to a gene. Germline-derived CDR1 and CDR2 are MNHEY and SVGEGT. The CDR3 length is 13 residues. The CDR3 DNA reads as TGTGCCAGCAGTCTGGACAGGGCTTCACCCCTCCACTTT. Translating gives CASSLDRASPLHF.

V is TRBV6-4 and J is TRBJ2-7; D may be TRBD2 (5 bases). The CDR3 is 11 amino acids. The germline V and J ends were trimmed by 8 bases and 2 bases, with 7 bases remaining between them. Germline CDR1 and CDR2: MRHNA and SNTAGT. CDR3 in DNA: TGTGCCAGCGTGCGGGCCTACGAGCAGTACTTC. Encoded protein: CASVRAYEQYF.

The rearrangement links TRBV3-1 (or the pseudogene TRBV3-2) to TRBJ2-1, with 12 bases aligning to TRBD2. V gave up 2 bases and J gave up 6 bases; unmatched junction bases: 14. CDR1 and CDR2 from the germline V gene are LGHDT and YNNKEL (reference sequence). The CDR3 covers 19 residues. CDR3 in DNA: TGTGCCAGCAGCCAACCTTCAGGGACTAGCGGGCTGGGGGCCAATGAGCAGTTCTTC. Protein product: CASSQPSGTSGLGANEQFF.

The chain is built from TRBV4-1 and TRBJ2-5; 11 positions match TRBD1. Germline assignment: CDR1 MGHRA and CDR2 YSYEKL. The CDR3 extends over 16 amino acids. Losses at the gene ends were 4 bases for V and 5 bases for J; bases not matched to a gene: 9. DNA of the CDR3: TGCGCCAGCAGCCCAGCGGGGACAGGGGGAGCGGAGACCCAGTACTTC. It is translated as CASSPAGTGGAETQYF.

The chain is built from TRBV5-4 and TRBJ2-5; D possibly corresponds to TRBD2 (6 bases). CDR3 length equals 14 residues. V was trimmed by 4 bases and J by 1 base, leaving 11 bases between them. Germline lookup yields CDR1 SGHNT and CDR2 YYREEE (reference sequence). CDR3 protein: CASSPTSFQETQYF. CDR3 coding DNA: TGTGCCAGCAGCCCTACTAGCTTCCAAGAGACCCAGTACTTC.

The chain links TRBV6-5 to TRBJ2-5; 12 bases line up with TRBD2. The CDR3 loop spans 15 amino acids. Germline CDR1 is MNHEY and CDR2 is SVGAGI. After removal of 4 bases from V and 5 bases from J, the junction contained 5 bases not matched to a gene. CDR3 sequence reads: CASSSSGGASETQYF. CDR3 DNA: TGTGCCAGCAGTTCTAGCGGGGGGGCCTCCGAGACCCAGTACTTC.

CDR3 loop: CASSPASGTFSTDTQYF. The CDR3 DNA reads as TGTGCCAGCTCACCCGCTAGCGGAACCTTTAGCACAGATACGCAGTATTTT. V usage is TRBV18 and J usage is TRBJ2-3; TRBD2 aligns across 7 bases. Germline-derived CDR1 and CDR2 are KGHSH and LQKENI. CDR3 length: 17 residues. V dropped 3 bases and J dropped 0; count of bases not matched to a gene: 9.

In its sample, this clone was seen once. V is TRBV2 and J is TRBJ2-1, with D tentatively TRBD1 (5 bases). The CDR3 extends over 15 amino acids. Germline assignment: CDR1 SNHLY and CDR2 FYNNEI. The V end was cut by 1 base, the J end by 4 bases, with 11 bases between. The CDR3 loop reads CASSEGTQPYNEQFF. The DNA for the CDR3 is TGTGCCAGCAGTGAAGGGACACAACCATACAATGAGCAGTTCTTC.

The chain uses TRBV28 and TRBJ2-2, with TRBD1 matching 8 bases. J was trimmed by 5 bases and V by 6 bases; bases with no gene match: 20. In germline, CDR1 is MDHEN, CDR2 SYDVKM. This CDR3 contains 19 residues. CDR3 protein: CASREVGVRTGSMTGELFF. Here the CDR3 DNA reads TGTGCCAGCAGAGAAGTGGGCGTGAGGACAGGGTCAATGACCGGGGAGCTGTTTTTT.

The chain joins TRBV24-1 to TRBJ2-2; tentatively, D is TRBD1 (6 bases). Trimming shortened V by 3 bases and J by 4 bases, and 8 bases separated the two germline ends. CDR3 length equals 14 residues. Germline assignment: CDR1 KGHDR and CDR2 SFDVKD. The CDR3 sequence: CATSDQQGTGELFF. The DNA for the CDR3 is TGTGCCACCAGTGATCAACAGGGCACCGGGGAGCTGTTTTTT.

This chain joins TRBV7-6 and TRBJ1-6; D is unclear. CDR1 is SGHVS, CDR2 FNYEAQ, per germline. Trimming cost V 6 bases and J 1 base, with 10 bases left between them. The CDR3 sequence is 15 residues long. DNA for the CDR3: TGTGCCAGCAGTTCAACAGAGTCCTATAATTCACCCCTCCACTTT. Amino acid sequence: CASSSTESYNSPLHF.

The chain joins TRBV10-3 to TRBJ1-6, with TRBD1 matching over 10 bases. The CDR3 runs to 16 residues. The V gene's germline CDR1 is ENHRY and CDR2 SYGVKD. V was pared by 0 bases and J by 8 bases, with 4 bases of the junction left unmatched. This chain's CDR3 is CAISESGGTGDSPLHF. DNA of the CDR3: TGTGCCATCAGTGAGTCGGGGGGGACAGGGGATTCACCCCTCCACTTT.

CDR3 loop: CASSLGGMYNEQFF. CDR3 sequence (DNA): TGCGCCAGCAGCTTAGGCGGTATGTACAATGAGCAGTTCTTC. The chain carries TRBV5-1 and TRBJ2-1; no definite D call. V lost 2 bases and J 4 bases, leaving 10 bases between the germline ends. This CDR3 is built from 14 residues. CDR1 SGHRS and CDR2 YFSETQ come from the germline V gene.

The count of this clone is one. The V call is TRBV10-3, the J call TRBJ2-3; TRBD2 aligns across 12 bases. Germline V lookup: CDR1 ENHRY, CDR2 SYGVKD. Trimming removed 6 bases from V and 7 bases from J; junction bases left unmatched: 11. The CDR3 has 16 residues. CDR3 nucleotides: TGTGCCATCAGCGTAACAAACGGACTAGCGGGATATACGCAGTATTTT. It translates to CAISVTNGLAGYTQYF.